This T cell receptor (beta chain) originates from a study of immune cell composition in non-small cell lung cancer. General study findings and limits: Squamous carcinomas (75%) more often had tumour-associated clones >0.5% than adenocarcinomas (roughly 35%). It was not proven that tumour-reactive clones equal dominant tumour-associated clones. Overall clonality, unlike maximal tumour-associated clone frequency, did not predict TIL reactivity.

The method was immunoSEQ multiplex PCR; TCRdb's version includes in-frame clones alone and lacks a portion of them. Of about 3,300 clones listed, 65% to 80% are singletons. The CDR3 consists of 20 residues. Germline-derived CDR1 and CDR2 are SQVTM and ANQGSEA. Trimming took 3 bases from V and 4 from J; bases not matched to a gene: 20. This clone is categorized as large. No antigen is known for it. Normal lung sampling was at least 3 cm from the tumour, as distant as possible. The chain carries TRBV29-1 and TRBJ2-1; 11 nucleotides line up with TRBD2. The specimen was non-adjacent lung tissue. The receptor was derived from a human donor with non-small cell lung cancer. Written as DNA, the CDR3 is TGCAGCGTTGATCGGTTGGAAAGACTAGCGGGACTCCAGGATTACAATGAGCAGTTCTTC. It is translated as CSVDRLERLAGLQDYNEQFF.